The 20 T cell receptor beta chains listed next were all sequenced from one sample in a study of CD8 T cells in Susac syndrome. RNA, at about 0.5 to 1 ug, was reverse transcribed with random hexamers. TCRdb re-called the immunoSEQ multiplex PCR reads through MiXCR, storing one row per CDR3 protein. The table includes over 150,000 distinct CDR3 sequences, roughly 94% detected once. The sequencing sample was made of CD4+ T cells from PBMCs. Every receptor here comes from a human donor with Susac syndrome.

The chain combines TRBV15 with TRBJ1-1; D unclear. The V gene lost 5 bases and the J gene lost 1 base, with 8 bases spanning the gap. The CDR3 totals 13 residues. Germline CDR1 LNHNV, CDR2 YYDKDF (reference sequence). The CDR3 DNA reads TGTGCCACCAGCCCAAGGAAGAACACTGAAGCTTTCTTT. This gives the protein CATSPRKNTEAFF.

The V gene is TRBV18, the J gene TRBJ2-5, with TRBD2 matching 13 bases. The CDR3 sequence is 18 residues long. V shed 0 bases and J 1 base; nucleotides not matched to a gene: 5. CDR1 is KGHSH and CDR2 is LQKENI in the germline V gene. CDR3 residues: CASSPPIRLAGGQETQYF. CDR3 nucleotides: TGTGCCAGCTCACCACCGATTAGACTAGCGGGAGGCCAAGAGACCCAGTACTTC.

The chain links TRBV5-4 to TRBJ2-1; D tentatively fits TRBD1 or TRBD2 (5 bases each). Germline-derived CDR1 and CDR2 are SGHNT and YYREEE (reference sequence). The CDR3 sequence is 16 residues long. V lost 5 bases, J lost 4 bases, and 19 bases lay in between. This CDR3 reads CASRLRDGTAYNEQFF. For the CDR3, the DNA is TGTGCCAGCAGACTCAGGGACGGGACGGCGTACAATGAGCAGTTCTTC.

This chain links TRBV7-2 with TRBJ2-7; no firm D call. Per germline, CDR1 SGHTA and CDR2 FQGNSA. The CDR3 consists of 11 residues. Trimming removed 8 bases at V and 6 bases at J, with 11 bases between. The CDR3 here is CASASFSEQYF. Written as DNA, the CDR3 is TGTGCCAGCGCCTCGTTTAGCGAGCAGTACTTC.

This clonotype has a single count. CDR3 sequence reads: CASSPPPDGYTF. The CDR3, as DNA: TGTGCCAGCAGTCCCCCCCCCGATGGCTACACCTTC. This chain joins TRBV28 and TRBJ1-2; D remains unclear. Germline V gene sequence: CDR1 MDHEN, CDR2 SYDVKM. This CDR3 region has 12 residues. Trimming stripped 5 bases from V and 6 bases from J, with 10 bases between.

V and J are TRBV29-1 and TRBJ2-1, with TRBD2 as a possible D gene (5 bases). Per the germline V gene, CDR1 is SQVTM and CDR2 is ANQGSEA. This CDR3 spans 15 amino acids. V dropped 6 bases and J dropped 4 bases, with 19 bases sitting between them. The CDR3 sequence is CSVGWRFSAYNEQFF. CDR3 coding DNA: TGCAGCGTCGGTTGGCGGTTTAGCGCGTACAATGAGCAGTTCTTC.

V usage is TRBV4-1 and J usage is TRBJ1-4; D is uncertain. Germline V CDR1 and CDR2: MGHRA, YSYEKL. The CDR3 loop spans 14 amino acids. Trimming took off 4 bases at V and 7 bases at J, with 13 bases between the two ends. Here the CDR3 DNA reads TGCGCCAGCAGCCGATTCGTAGATCGTGAAAAACTGTTTTTT. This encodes CASSRFVDREKLFF.

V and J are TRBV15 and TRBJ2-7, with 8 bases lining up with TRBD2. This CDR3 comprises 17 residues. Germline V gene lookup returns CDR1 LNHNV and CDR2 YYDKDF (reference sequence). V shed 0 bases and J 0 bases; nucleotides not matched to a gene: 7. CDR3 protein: CATSRDRASGYSYEQYF. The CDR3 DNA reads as TGTGCCACCAGCAGAGATAGGGCTAGCGGGTACTCCTACGAGCAGTACTTC.

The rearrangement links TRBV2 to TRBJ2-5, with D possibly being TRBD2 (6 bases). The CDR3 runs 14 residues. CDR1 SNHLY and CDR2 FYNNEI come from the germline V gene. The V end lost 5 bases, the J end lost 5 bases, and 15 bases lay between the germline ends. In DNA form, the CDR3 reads TGTGCCAGCAGTTCGGGACTGGGGATGGAGACCCAGTACTTC. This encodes CASSSGLGMETQYF.

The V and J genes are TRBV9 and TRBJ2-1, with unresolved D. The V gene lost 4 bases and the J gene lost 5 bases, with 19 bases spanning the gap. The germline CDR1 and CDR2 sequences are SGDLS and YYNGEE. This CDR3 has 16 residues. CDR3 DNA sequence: TGTGCCAGCAGCAAAACTGGACCTTCAACCCACAATGAGCAGTTCTTC. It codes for CASSKTGPSTHNEQFF. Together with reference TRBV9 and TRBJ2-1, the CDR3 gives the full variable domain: DSGVTQTPKHLITATGQRVTLRCSPRSGDLSVYWYQQSLDQGLQFLIQYYNGEERAKGNILERFSAQQFPDLHSELNLSSLELGDSALYFCASSKTGPSTHNEQFFGPGTRLTVL.

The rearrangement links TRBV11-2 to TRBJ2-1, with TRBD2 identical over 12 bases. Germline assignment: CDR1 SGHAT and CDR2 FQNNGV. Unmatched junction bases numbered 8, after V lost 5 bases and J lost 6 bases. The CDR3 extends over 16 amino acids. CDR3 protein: CASSPRLAGVSNEQFF. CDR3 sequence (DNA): TGTGCCAGCAGCCCCAGACTAGCGGGAGTATCCAATGAGCAGTTCTTC. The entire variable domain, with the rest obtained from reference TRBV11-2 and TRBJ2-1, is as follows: EAGVAQSPRYKIIEKRQSVAFWCNPISGHATLYWYQQILGQGPKLLIQFQNNGVVDDSQLPKDRFSAERLKGVDSTLKIQPAKLEDSAVYLCASSPRLAGVSNEQFFGPGTRLTVL.

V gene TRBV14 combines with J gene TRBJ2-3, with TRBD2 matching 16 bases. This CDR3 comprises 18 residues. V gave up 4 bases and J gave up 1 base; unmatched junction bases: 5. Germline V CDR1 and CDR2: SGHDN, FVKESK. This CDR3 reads CASSRGTSGGARTDTQYF. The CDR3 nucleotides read TGTGCCAGCAGCCGAGGGACTAGCGGGGGGGCCCGCACAGATACGCAGTATTTT. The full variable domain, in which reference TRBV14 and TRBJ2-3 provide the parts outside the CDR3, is EAGVTQFPSHSVIEKGQTVTLRCDPISGHDNLYWYRRVMGKEIKFLLHFVKESKQDESGMPNNRFLAERTGGTYSTLKVQPAELEDSGVYFCASSRGTSGGARTDTQYFGPGTRLTVL.

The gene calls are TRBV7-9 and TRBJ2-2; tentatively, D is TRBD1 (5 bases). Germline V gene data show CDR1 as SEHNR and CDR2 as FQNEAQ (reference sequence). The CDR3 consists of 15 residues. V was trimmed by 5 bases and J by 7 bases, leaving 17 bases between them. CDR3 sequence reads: CASSLWTLPGGELFF. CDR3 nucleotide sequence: TGTGCCAGCAGCCTGTGGACACTCCCAGGCGGGGAGCTGTTTTTT. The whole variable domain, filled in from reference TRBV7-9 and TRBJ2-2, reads DTGVSQNPRHKITKRGQNVTFRCDPISEHNRLYWYRQTLGQGPEFLTYFQNEAQLEKSRLLSDRFSAERPKGSFSTLEIQRTEQGDSAMYLCASSLWTLPGGELFFGEGSRLTVL.

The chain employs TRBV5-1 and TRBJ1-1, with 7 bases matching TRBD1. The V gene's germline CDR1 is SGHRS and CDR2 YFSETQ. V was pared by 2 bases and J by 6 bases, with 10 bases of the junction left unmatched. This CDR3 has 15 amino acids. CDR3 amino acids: CASSFTGVRSPEAFF. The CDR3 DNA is TGCGCCAGCAGCTTCACAGGGGTACGTTCCCCTGAAGCTTTCTTT.

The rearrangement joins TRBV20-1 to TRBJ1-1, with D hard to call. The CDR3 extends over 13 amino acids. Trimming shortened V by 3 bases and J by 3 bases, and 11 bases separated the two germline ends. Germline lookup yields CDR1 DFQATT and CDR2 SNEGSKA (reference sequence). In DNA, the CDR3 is TGCAGTGCTAGCCGAGCGTGGGACACTGAAGCTTTCTTT. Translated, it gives CSASRAWDTEAFF.

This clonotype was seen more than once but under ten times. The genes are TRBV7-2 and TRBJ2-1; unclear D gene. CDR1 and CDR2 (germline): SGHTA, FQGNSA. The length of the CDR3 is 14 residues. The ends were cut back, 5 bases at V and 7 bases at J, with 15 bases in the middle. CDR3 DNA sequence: TGTGCCAGCAGCCCAGCCAGTTTCGGGAATGAGCAGTTCTTC. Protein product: CASSPASFGNEQFF.

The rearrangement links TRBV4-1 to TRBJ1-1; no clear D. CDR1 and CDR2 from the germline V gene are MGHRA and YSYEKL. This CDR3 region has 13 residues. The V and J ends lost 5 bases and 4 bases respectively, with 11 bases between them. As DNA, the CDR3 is TGCGCCAGCAGCACCCAGGCTGGCACTGAAGCTTTCTTT. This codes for CASSTQAGTEAFF.

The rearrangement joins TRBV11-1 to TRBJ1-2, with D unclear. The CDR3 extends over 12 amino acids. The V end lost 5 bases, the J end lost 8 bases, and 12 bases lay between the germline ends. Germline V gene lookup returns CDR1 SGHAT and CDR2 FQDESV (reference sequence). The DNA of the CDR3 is TGTGCCAGCAGCGGCCCCGGGGTCGGCTACACCTTC. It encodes CASSGPGVGYTF.

CDR3 protein: CAWRQGINSNQPQHF. The CDR3 coding sequence is TGTGCCTGGAGACAGGGGATTAATAGCAATCAGCCCCAGCATTTT. V and J are TRBV30 and TRBJ1-5; TRBD1 aligns across 7 bases. Germline-derived CDR1 and CDR2 are GTSNPN and SVGIG (reference sequence). This CDR3 has 15 residues. The V gene end was trimmed by 3 bases and the J gene end by 0 bases; junction bases not matched to a gene: 5.

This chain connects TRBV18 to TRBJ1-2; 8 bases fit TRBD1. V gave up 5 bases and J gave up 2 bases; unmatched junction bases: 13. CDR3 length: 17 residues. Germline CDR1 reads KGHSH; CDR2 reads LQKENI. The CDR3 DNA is TGTGCCAGCTCAACGGGGACAGGCGATGGTTCCAACTATGGCTACACCTTC. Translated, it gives CASSTGTGDGSNYGYTF.